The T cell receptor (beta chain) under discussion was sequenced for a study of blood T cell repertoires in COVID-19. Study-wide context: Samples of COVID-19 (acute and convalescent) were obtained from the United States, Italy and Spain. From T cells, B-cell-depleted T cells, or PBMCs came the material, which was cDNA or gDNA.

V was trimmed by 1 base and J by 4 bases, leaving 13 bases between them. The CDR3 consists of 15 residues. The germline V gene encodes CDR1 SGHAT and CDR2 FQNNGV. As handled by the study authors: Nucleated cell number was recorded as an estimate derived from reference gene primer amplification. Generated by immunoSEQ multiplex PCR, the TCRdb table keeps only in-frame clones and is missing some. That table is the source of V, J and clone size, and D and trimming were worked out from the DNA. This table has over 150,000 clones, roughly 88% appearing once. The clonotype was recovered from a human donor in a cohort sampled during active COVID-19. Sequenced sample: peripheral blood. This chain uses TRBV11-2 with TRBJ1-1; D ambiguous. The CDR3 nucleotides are TGTGCCAGCAGCTTAGTAGTAGTCAGGCGCACTGAAGCTTTCTTT. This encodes CASSLVVVRRTEAFF.